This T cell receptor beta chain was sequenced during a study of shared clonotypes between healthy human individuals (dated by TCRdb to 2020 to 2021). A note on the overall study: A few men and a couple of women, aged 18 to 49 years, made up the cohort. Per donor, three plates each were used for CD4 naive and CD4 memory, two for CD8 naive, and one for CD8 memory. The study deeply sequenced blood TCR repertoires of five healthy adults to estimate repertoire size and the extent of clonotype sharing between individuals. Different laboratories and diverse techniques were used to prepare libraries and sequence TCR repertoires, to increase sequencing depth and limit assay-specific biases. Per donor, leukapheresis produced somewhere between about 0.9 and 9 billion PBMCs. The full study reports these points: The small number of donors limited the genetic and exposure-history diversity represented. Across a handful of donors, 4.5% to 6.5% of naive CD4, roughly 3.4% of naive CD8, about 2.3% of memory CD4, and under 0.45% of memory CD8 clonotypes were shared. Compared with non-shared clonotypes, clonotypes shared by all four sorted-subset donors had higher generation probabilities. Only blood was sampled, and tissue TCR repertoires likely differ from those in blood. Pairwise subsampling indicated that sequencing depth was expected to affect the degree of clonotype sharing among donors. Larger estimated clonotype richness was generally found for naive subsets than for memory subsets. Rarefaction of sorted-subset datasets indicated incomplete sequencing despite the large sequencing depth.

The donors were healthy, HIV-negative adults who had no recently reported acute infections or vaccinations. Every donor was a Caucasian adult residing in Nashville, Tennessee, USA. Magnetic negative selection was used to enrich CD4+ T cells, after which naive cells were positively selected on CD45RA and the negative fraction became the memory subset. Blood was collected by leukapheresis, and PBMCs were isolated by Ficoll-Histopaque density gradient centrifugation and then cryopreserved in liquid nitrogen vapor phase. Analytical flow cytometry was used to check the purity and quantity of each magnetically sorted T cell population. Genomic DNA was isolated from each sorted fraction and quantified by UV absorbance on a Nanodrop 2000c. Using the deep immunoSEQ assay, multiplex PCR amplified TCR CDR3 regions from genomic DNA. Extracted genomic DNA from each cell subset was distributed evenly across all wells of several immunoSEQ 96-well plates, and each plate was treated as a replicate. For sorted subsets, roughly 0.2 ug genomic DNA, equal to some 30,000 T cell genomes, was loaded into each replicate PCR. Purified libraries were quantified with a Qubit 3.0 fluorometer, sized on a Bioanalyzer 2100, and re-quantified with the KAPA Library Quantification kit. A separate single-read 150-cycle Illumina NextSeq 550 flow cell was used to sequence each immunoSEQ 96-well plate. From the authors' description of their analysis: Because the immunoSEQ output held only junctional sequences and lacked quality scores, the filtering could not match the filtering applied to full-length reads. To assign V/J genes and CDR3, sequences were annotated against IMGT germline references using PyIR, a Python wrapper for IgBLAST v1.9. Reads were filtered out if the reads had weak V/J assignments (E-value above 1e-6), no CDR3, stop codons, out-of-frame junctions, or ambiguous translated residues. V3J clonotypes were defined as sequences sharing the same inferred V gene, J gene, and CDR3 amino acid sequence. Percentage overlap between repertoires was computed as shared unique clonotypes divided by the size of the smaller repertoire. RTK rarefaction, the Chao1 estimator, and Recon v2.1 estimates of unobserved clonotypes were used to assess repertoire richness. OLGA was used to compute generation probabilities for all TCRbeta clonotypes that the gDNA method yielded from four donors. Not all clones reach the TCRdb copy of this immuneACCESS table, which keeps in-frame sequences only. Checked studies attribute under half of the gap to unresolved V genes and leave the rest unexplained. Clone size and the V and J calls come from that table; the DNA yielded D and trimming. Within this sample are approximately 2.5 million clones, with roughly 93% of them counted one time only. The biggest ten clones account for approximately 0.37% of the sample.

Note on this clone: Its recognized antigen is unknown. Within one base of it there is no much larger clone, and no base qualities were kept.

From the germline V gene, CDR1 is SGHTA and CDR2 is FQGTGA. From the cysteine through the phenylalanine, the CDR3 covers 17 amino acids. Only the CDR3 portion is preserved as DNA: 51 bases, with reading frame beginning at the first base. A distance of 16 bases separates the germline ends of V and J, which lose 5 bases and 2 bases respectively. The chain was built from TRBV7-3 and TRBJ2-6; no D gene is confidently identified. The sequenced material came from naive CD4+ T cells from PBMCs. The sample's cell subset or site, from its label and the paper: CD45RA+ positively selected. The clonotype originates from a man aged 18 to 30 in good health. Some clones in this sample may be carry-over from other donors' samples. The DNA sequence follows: TGTGCCAGCAGCCTGGCCTCCCCCCGGGCTGGGGCCAACGTCCTGACTTTC. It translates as CASSLASPRAGANVLTF.